This TCR beta chain was documented in a study of shared clonotypes between healthy human individuals. Study observations and caveats: A limitation of the genetic and exposure-history diversity represented arose from few donors.

Trimming shortened V by 2 bases and J by 4 bases, and 11 bases separated the two germline ends. Germline lookup yields CDR1 MNHNS and CDR2 SASEGT. This CDR3 has 14 amino acids. Everyone who donated was a Caucasian adult who lived in Nashville, Tennessee. It was into CD45RA+ naive and CD45RA-negative memory subsets that the CD4+ cells were split. In the case of this clone: Its antigen is currently unknown.

In the source study's methods: Junction-only sequences without quality scores came from ImmunoSEQ, so filtering differed. Clones were sequenced by immunoSEQ multiplex PCR, and TCRdb holds only the in-frame ones, with some missing. V and J calls and clone size are as listed in that table; D and trimming were resolved from the DNA. The table records roughly 1,100,000 clones, about 75% of them present only once. This sequence was found in a man between 18 and 29 years old in good health. This chain links TRBV6-1 with TRBJ1-1; D gene unclear. The specimen sequenced was memory CD4+ T cells sorted from blood. Subset given: CD45RA-negative fraction. CDR3 nucleotides: TGTGCCAGCAGTGAAAAGGGCCGGGCCACTGAAGCTTTCTTT. This encodes CASSEKGRATEAFF.